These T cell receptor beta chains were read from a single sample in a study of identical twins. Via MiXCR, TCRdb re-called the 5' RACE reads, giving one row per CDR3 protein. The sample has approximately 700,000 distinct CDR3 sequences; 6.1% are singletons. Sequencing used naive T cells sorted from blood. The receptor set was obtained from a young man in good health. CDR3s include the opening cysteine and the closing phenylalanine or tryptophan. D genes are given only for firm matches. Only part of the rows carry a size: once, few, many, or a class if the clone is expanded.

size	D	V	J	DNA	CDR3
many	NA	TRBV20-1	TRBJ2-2	TGCAGTGCTAGTCAGACCGGGGAGCTGTTTTTT	CSASQTGELFF
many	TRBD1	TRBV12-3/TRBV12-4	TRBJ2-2	TGTGCCAGCAGTTTCGCGACACCCGGGACAGGGAACACCGGGGAGCTGTTTTTT	CASSFATPGTGNTGELFF
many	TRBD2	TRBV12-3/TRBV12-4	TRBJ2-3	TGTGCCAGCAGTTCAGCGGGAGGGCCTTCAGATACGCAGTATTTT	CASSSAGGPSDTQYF
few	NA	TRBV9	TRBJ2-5	TGTGCCAGCAGCGCTAGACAGGCTAGCGGACAAGAGACCCAGTACTTC	CASSARQASGQETQYF
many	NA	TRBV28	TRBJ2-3	TGTGCCAGCAGTTTAGTGCGGAGCGGAGATACGCAGTATTTT	CASSLVRSGDTQYF
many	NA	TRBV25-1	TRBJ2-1	TGTGCCAGCAGTGAATCGACGGGGACGGCCTTTGGGGAGCAGTTCTTC	CASSESTGTAFGEQFF
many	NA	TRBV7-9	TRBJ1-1	TGTGCCAGCAGCTTAGGAGGTGCTTTCTTT	CASSLGGAFF
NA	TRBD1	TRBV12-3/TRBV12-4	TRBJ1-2	TGTGCCAGCAGTTTGAGCTGGACAGGGAGAGTGGATGGCTACACCTTC	CASSLSWTGRVDGYTF
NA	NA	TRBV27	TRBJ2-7	TGTGCCAGCAGTTGGAAGACAGGCGAGCAGTACTTC	CASSWKTGEQYF
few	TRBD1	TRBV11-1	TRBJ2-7	TGTGCCAGCAGCCCTCGGGACAGTCCTTTAGAGAGCTCCTACGAGCAGTACTTC	CASSPRDSPLESSYEQYF
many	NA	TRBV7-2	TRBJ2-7	TGTGCCAGCAGGAGGATCCCCGGATACGAGCAGTACTTC	CASRRIPGYEQYF
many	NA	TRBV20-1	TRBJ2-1	TGCAGTGCTAGAGACCCGAGGAGCTCCTACAATGAGCAGTTCTTC	CSARDPRSSYNEQFF
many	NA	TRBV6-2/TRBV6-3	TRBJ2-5	TGTGCCAGCTCTCCACCGGGGACTCCGTACTTC	CASSPPGTPYF
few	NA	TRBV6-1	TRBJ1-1	TGTGCCAGCAGTCCTCGGACCCTGAACACTGAAGCTTTCTTT	CASSPRTLNTEAFF
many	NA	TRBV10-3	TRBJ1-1	TGTGCCATCAGTGACCCCGGTCAGGGATACACTGAAGCTTTCTTT	CAISDPGQGYTEAFF
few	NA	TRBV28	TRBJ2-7	TGTGCCAGCACGGAGGGGTATAGGCAGTACTTC	CASTEGYRQYF
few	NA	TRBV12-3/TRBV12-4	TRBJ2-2	TGTGCCAGCAGTTCCGGGACCCTCGGGAACACCGGGGAGCTGTTTTTT	CASSSGTLGNTGELFF
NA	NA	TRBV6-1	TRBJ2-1	TGTGCCAGCAGAACAACTGGGAAGCAAAATGAGCAGTTCTTC	CASRTTGKQNEQFF
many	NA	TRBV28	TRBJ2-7	TGTGCCAGCAGTCCCCCGGGGGAGTGGGCCTACGAGCAGTACTTC	CASSPPGEWAYEQYF
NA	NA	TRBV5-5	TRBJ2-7	TGTGCCAGCAGCCCGGACGACGAGCAGTACTTC	CASSPDDEQYF
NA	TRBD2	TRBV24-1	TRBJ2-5	TGTGCCACCAGTGCTGTGACTAGCGGGAGAAGAGAGACCCAGTACTTC	CATSAVTSGRRETQYF
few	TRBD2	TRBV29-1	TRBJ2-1	TGCAGCGGCGGGACTAGTAGTGCCGCCAATGAGCAGTTCTTC	CSGGTSSAANEQFF
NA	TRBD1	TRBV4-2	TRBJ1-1	TGTGCCAGCAGCCAAGGCGGGGGGACAGTTGAAGCTTTCTTT	CASSQGGGTVEAFF
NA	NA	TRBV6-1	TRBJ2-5	TGTGCCAGCAGTGTTAGTGGGGGTCTAGGGCCCCAGTACTTC	CASSVSGGLGPQYF
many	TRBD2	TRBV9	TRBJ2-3	TGTGCCAGCAGCGTAGCTGGAGCGGGGAGGCGGAAGGGAGATACGCAGTATTTT	CASSVAGAGRRKGDTQYF
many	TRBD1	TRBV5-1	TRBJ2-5	TGCGCCAGCAGCTTGGCTGGGACAGCTCCCCAAGAGACCCAGTACTTC	CASSLAGTAPQETQYF
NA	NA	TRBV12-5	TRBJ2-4	TGTGCTAGTGGTCCCCAAGAGGAAAACATTCAGTACTTC	CASGPQEENIQYF
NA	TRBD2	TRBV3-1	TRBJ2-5	TGTGCCAGCGCCGCCGGGACTAGCGGGAGGGGAGAGACCCAGTACTTC	CASAAGTSGRGETQYF
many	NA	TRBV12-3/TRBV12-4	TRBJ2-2	TGTGCCGGGCGGTCGGGGTCCGGCGGGGAGCTGTTTTTT	CAGRSGSGGELFF
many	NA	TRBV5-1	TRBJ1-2	TGCGCCAGCAGCTTGGCCCCCAGGGCTGCCAAAGGGCTAGGCGGCTACACCTTC	CASSLAPRAAKGLGGYTF
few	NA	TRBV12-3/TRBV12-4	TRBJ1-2	TGTGCCAGCAGTCCAGAGCTTTATGGCTACACCTTC	CASSPELYGYTF